Sequencing of this T cell receptor (beta chain) was carried out in a study of shared clonotypes between healthy human individuals. Across the whole study: Donor ages ranged 18 to 49 years: a couple of women, a few men.

The CDR3 is made up of 15 amino acids. Trimming removed 0 bases at V and 4 bases at J, with 14 bases between. The V gene's germline CDR1 is SGDLS and CDR2 YYNGEE. On this clone: The antigen is undetermined.

Some clones are missing from TCRdb's copy, which holds only in-frame ones; the method was immunoSEQ multiplex PCR. The sample includes roughly 2.2 million clones, about 90% seen only once; the top ten take 0.37%. Findings and caveats of the study: Rarefaction demonstrated incomplete sorted-subset sequencing despite large depth.

The chain employs TRBV9 and TRBJ2-7, with D perhaps TRBD1 or TRBD2 (6 bases each). The source is a man between 18 and 29 years old in good health. Some clones in this sample may be carry-over from other donors' samples. Sequencing used naive CD4+ T cells from PBMCs. This sample's subset: CD45RA+ positively selected. The CDR3 sequence: CASSVGSGGLYEQYF. CDR3 DNA sequence: TGTGCCAGCAGCGTAGGTTCCGGGGGCCTTTACGAGCAGTACTTC.